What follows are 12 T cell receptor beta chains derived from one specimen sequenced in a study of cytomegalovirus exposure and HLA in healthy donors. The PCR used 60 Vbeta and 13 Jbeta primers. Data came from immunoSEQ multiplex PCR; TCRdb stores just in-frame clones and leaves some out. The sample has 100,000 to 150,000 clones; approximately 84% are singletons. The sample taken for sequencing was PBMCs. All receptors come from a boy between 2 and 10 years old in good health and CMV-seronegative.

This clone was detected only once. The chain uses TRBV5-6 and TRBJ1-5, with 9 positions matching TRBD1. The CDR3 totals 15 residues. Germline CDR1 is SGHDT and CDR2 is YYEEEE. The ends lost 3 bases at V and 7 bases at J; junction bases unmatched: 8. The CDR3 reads CASSWGQGGGQPQHF. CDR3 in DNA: TGTGCCAGCAGCTGGGGACAGGGTGGGGGCCAGCCCCAGCATTTT.

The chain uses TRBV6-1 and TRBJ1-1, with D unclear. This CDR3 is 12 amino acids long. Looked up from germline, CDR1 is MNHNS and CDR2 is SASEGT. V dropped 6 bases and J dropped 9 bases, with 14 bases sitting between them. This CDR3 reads CASRSLLAKAFF. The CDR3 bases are TGTGCCAGCAGGAGTCTTCTAGCCAAAGCTTTCTTT.

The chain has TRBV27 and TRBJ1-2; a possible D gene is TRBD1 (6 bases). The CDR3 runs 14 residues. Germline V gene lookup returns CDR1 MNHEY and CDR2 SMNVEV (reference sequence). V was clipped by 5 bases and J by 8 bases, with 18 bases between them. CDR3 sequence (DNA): TGTGCCAGCAGTCCGGGGACATCCCTGGGGGGCTACACCTTC. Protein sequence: CASSPGTSLGGYTF.

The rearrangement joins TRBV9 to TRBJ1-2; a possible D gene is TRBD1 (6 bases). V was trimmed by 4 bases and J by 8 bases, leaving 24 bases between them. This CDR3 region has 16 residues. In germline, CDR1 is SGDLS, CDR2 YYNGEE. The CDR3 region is CASSPRTGRRFGGYTF. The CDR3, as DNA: TGTGCCAGCAGCCCCCGTACAGGGCGCCGCTTTGGCGGCTACACCTTC.

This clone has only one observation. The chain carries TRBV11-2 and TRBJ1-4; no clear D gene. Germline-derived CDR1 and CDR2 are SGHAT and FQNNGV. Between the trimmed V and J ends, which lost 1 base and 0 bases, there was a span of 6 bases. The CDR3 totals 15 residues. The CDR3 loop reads CASSLGRATNEKLFF. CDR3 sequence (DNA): TGTGCCAGCAGCTTAGGCCGGGCAACTAATGAAAAACTGTTTTTT.

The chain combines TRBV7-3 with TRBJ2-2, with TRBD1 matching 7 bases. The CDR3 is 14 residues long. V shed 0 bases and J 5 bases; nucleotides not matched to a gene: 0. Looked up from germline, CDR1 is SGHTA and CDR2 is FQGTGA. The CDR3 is CASSLTRGTGELFF. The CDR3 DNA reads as TGTGCCAGCAGCTTAACCAGGGGGACCGGGGAGCTGTTTTTT.

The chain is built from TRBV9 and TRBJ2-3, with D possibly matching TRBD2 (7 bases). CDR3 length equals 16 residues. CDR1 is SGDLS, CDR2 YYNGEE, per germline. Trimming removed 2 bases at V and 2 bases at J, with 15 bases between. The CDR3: CASSVGGGGPTDTQYF. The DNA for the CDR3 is TGTGCCAGCAGCGTCGGAGGGGGGGGCCCCACAGATACGCAGTATTTT. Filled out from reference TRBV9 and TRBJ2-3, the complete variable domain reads DSGVTQTPKHLITATGQRVTLRCSPRSGDLSVYWYQQSLDQGLQFLIQYYNGEERAKGNILERFSAQQFPDLHSELNLSSLELGDSALYFCASSVGGGGPTDTQYFGPGTRLTVL.

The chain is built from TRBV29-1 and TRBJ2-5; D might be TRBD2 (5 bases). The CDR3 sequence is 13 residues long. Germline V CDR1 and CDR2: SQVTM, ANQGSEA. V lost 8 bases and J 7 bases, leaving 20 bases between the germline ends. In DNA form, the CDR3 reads TGCAGCTACCCGCTAGGGAGCGGCGGGACCCAGTACTTC. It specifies CSYPLGSGGTQYF.

This chain's CDR3 is CASSLFATNEKLFF. The DNA for the CDR3 is TGTGCCAGCAGCCTATTTGCAACTAATGAAAAACTGTTTTTT. This chain connects TRBV11-2 to TRBJ1-4; D is unclear. Germline-derived CDR1 and CDR2 are SGHAT and FQNNGV. The CDR3 has 14 amino acids. V was pared by 5 bases and J by 0 bases, with 7 bases between.

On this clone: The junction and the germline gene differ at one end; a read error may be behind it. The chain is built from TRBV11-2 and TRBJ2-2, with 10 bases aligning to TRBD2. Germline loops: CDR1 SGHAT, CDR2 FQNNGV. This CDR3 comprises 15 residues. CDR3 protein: CASSSGLANTGGLFF. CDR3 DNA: TGTGCCAGCAGCTCGGGACTAGCGAACACCGGGGGGCTGTTTTTT.

The CDR3 nucleotides read TGCGCCAGCAGCCCTGACAGGGGATATGCAGCTTTCTTT. Translated, it gives CASSPDRGYAAFF. The V and J genes are TRBV5-1 and TRBJ1-1, with 8 bases lining up with TRBD1. The V gene's germline CDR1 is SGHRS and CDR2 YFSETQ. V was clipped by 4 bases and J by 10 bases; unmatched bases: 9. This CDR3 spans 13 amino acids.

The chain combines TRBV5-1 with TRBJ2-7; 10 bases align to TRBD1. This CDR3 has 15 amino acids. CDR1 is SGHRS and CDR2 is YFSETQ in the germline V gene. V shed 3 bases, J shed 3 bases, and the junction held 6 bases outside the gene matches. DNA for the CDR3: TGCGCCAGCAGCTACCCGGGACAGGGGATCTACGAGCAGTACTTC. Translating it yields CASSYPGQGIYEQYF. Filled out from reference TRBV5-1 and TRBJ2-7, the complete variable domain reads KAGVTQTPRYLIKTRGQQVTLSCSPISGHRSVSWYQQTPGQGLQFLFEYFSETQRNKGNFPGRFSGRQFSNSRSEMNVSTLELGDSALYLCASSYPGQGIYEQYFGPGTRLTVT.